The rows below give T cell receptor beta chains drawn from one sample of a study of shared clonotypes between healthy human individuals. Produced via immunoSEQ multiplex PCR; TCRdb's table is partial and in-frame only. The data contain under 2,500,000 clones, 90% to 96% of them singletons. Sequenced input: naive CD4+ T cells sorted from blood. The receptor set was obtained from a man between 18 and 29 years old in good health. Each CDR3 is given with its conserved first and last residue. A D gene is named only where the DNA matches it firmly. Only part of the rows carry a size: once, few, many, or a class if the clone is expanded.

>TRBJ2-1|TRBD2|few|TRBV25-1
TGTGCCAGCAGTGAATTGGGAGCGGGAGGTCAATATGAGCAGTTCTTC
CASSELGAGGQYEQFF
>TRBJ1-5|.|.|TRBV30
TGTGCCTGGAGTGAGGGACCAGGGTACCCAAATCAGCCCCAGCATTTT
CAWSEGPGYPNQPQHF
>TRBJ1-2|.|few|TRBV6-1
TGTGCCAGCAGTGGGCGGGCGGGCAACTATGGCTACACCTTC
CASSGRAGNYGYTF
>TRBJ2-7|.|.|TRBV19
TGTGCCAGTAGTATAGAGGGGGACTCCTACGAGCAGTACTTC
CASSIEGDSYEQYF
>TRBJ1-3|.|.|TRBV6-5
TGTGCCAGCAGTTACTCACGGGGGGCGAGAAACACCATATATTTT
CASSYSRGARNTIYF
>TRBJ1-1|.|.|TRBV28
TGTGCCAGCATAACTGGGGTGAACACTGAAGCTTTCTTT
CASITGVNTEAFF
>TRBJ1-3|TRBD1|.|TRBV4-1
TGCGCCAGCAGCCAGGAGGGGGCGCAAGGAAACACCATATATTTT
CASSQEGAQGNTIYF
>TRBJ1-6|TRBD1|.|TRBV5-6
TGTGCCAGCAGCTTGTGGAGGACAGGGGATAATTCACCCCTCCACTTT
CASSLWRTGDNSPLHF
>TRBJ2-7|TRBD1|.|TRBV5-1
TGCGCCAGCAGCTTTACGGACAGGGGTTTGTACGAGCAGTACTTC
CASSFTDRGLYEQYF
>TRBJ2-3|.|.|TRBV4-1
TGCGCCAGCAGCCAAGGAGAAGGCAGATTCACAGATACGCAGTATTTT
CASSQGEGRFTDTQYF
>TRBJ2-1|TRBD2|.|TRBV5-1
TGCGCCAGCAGCTTGCAGCCTAGCGGGGCTTCCTACAATGAGCAGTTCTTC
CASSLQPSGASYNEQFF
>TRBJ2-3|.|.|TRBV6-5
TGTGCCAGCAGTCGACGACTTGGGACAGATACGCAGTATTTT
CASSRRLGTDTQYF
>TRBJ2-1|.|.|TRBV11-3
TGTGCCAGCAGCTTAGGGTTCCGGACTACCAACGTGAATGAGCAGTTCTTC
CASSLGFRTTNVNEQFF
>TRBJ2-7|.|.|TRBV7-8
TGTGCCAGCACCCTGCACGCGACCGTCTACGAGCAGTACTTC
CASTLHATVYEQYF
>TRBJ1-1|.|once|TRBV2
TGTGCCAGCAGATCCAGGAACACTGAAGCTTTCTTT
CASRSRNTEAFF
>TRBJ2-7|.|once|TRBV2
TGTGCCAGCAGGGCCGGGACAAGCTCCTACGAGCAGTACTTC
CASRAGTSSYEQYF
>TRBJ2-7|.|once|TRBV6-6
TGTGCCAGCAGACCTGGGACCCTCAACTACGAGCAGTACTTC
CASRPGTLNYEQYF
>TRBJ1-4|.|.|TRBV28
TGTGCCAGCAGTTTCCGACAGGCAACTAATGAAAAACTGTTTTTT
CASSFRQATNEKLFF
>TRBJ2-3|.|.|TRBV5-1
TGCGCCAGCAGCTTTAAGGATTGGACAGATACGCAGTATTTT
CASSFKDWTDTQYF
>TRBJ2-1|.|.|TRBV2
TGTGCCAGCAGTGATCGGTTCTCCTACAATGAGCAGTTCTTC
CASSDRFSYNEQFF
>TRBJ2-3|.|.|TRBV7-2
TGTGCCAGCAGCTTAGGGTTTAGCACAGATACGCAGTATTTT
CASSLGFSTDTQYF
>TRBJ2-1|.|.|TRBV7-9
TGTGCCAGCAGGGGGGAGTACAATGAGCAGTTCTTC
CASRGEYNEQFF
>TRBJ2-2|.|.|TRBV10-3
TGTGCCATCAGTGAGTCCAGATTTGTCTCCGGGGAGCTGTTTTTT
CAISESRFVSGELFF
>TRBJ2-3|.|once|TRBV7-9
TGTGCCAGCAGCCTTCGCCAGGTGGGGGATACGCAGTATTTT
CASSLRQVGDTQYF
>TRBJ1-2|.|.|TRBV6-5
TGTGCCAGCAGTTACAAGGGGACACTCACCTATGGCTACACCTTC
CASSYKGTLTYGYTF
>TRBJ2-7|.|.|TRBV21-1
TGTGCCAGCAGCAAAGATGGGGAGGCGGCCTACGAGCAGTACTTC
CASSKDGEAAYEQYF
>TRBJ2-3|TRBD2|.|TRBV2
TGTGCCAGCCTGAAAAGCGGGATTAGCACAGATACGCAGTATTTT
CASLKSGISTDTQYF
>TRBJ1-3|.|.|TRBV30
TGTGCCGGCAGGTGGAACACCATATATTTT
CAGRWNTIYF
>TRBJ2-1|.|.|TRBV10-3
TGTGCCATCAGTGAGTCCACTCTTATGGAAAATGAGCAGTTCTTC
CAISESTLMENEQFF
>TRBJ2-1|TRBD1|.|TRBV6-6
TGTGCCAGCACCGGGACAGGCGGCTACAATGAGCAGTTCTTC
CASTGTGGYNEQFF
>TRBJ1-1|.|.|TRBV2
TGTGCCAGCAGGGGAGGGCCTAACGAAGCTTTCTTT
CASRGGPNEAFF
>TRBJ2-2|.|.|TRBV2
TGTGCCAGCGGACGAATTCCAAACACCGGGGAGCTGTTTTTT
CASGRIPNTGELFF
>TRBJ1-4|.|.|TRBV28
TGTGCCAGCAGTAGTCCGGGACACGAAAATGAAAAACTGTTTTTT
CASSSPGHENEKLFF
>TRBJ2-5|TRBD1|.|TRBV10-3
TGTGCCATCAGCCGTACAGGGGAAGGAGAGACCCAGTACTTC
CAISRTGEGETQYF
>TRBJ2-4|TRBD1|.|TRBV2
TGTGCCAGCAGCCCGGGACAGGGTGGGTCCAAAAACATTCAGTACTTC
CASSPGQGGSKNIQYF
>TRBJ2-7|TRBD2|.|TRBV7-9
TGTGCCAGCAGCTTAGAGCCTAGCGGAGGAGAGCAGTACTTC
CASSLEPSGGEQYF
>TRBJ2-1|TRBD1|.|TRBV5-1
TGCGCCAGCAGCCCCGGGACAGGGGGTGGAAGTGAGCAGTTCTTC
CASSPGTGGGSEQFF
>TRBJ1-5|TRBD1|.|TRBV18
TGTGCCAGCTCCGAGGGACAGAGCAATCAGCCCCAGCATTTT
CASSEGQSNQPQHF
>TRBJ2-1|TRBD2|.|TRBV30
TGTGCCTGGAGCGTGCTAGCGGGCTCCTACAATGAGCAGTTCTTC
CAWSVLAGSYNEQFF
>TRBJ2-1|TRBD2|.|TRBV7-7
TGTGCTAGCAGCTTGGACGGGACTAGCGGGGCCCATGAGCAGTTCTTC
CASSLDGTSGAHEQFF
>TRBJ1-1|TRBD1|.|TRBV28
TGTGCCAGCAGTTCCGCCGGGACAGGGGGCCGGAACACTGAAGCTTTCTTT
CASSSAGTGGRNTEAFF